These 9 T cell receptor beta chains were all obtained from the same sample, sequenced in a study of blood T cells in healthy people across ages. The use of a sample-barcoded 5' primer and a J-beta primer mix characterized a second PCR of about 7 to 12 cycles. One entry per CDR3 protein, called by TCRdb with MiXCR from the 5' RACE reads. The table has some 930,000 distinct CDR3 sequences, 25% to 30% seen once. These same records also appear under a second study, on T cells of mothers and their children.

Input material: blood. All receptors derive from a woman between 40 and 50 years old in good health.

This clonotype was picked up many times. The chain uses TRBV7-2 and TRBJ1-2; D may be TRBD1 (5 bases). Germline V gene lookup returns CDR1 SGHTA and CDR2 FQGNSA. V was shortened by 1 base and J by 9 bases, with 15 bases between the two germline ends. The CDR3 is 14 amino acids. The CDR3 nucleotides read TGTGCCAGCAGCTTAGATCCAGGGACGTCGAGCTACACCTTC. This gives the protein CASSLDPGTSSYTF.

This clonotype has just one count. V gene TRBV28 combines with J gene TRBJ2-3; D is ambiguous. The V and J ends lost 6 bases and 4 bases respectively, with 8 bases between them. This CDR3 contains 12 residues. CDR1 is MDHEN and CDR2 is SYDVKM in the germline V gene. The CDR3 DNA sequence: TGTGCCAGCAGGTATGGGGCAGATACGCAGTATTTT. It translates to CASRYGADTQYF.

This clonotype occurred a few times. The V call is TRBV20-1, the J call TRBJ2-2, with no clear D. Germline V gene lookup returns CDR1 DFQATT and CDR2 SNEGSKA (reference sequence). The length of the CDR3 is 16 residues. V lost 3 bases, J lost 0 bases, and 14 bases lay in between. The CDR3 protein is CSARPTWTANTGELFF. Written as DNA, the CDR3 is TGCAGTGCTAGGCCCACTTGGACGGCGAACACCGGGGAGCTGTTTTTT.

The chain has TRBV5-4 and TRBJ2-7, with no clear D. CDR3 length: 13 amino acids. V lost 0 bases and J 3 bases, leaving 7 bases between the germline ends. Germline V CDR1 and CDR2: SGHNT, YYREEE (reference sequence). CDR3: CASSLEVVYEQYF. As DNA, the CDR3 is TGTGCCAGCAGCTTGGAAGTCGTCTACGAGCAGTACTTC.

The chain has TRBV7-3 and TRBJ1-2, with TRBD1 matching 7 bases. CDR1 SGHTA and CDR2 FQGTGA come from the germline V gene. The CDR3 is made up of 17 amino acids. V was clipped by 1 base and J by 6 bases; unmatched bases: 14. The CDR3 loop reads CASSLSPGTADVNGYTF. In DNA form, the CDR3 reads TGTGCCAGCAGCTTAAGCCCCGGGACAGCAGACGTGAATGGCTACACCTTC. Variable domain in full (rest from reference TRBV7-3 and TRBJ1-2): GAGVSQTPSNKVTEKGKYVELRCDPISGHTALYWYRQSLGQGPEFLIYFQGTGAADDSGLPNDRFFAVRPEGSVSTLKIQRTERGDSAVYLCASSLSPGTADVNGYTFGSGTRLTVV.

CDR3 region: CASSIGHNKNIQYF. The CDR3 DNA is TGTGCCAGTAGTATAGGCCATAACAAAAACATTCAGTACTTC. V usage is TRBV19 and J usage is TRBJ2-4; D is undetermined. V lost 1 base, J lost 3 bases, and 7 bases lay in between. The CDR3 is 14 residues long. From germline, CDR1 is LNHDA and CDR2 SQIVND (reference sequence).

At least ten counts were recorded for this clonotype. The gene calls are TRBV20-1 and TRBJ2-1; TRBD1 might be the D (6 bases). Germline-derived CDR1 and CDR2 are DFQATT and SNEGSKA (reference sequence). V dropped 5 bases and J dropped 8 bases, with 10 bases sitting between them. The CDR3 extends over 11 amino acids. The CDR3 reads CSADRGYEQFF. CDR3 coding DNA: TGCAGTGCTGATAGGGGGTATGAGCAGTTCTTC.

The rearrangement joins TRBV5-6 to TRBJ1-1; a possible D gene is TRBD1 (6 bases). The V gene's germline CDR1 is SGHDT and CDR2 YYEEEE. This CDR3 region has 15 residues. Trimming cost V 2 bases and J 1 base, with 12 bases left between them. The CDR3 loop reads CASSLIRGPNTEAFF. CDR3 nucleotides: TGTGCCAGCAGCTTAATCAGGGGACCGAACACTGAAGCTTTCTTT.

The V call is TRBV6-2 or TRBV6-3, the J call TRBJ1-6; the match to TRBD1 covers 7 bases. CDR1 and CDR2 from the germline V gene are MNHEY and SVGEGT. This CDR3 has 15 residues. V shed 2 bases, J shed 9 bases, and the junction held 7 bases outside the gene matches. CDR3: CASSYHGTASSPLHF. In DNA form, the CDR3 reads TGTGCCAGCAGTTACCACGGGACAGCGAGTTCACCCCTCCACTTT.